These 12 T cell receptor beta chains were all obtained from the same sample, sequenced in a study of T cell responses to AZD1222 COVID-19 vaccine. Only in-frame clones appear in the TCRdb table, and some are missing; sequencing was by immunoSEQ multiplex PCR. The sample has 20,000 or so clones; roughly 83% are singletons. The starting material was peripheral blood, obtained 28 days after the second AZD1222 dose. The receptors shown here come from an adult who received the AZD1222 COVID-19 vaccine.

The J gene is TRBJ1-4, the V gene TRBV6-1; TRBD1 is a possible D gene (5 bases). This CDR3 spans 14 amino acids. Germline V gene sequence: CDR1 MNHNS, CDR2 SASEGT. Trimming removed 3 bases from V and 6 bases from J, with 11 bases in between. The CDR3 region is CASSEVQADEKLFF. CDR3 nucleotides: TGTGCCAGCAGTGAGGTACAGGCCGATGAAAAACTGTTTTTT.

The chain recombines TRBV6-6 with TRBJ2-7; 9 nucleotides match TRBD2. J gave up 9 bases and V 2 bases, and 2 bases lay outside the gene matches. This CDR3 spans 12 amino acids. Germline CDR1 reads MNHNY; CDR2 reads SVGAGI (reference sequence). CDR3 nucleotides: TGTGCCAGCAGTTACGCGACTAGCGGGCAGTACTTC. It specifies CASSYATSGQYF.

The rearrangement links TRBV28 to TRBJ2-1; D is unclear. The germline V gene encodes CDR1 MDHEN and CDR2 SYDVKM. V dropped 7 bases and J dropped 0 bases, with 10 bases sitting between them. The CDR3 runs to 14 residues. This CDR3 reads CASNPMSSYNEQFF. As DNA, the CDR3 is TGTGCCAGCAATCCCATGAGCTCCTACAATGAGCAGTTCTTC. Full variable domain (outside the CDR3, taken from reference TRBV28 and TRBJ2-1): DVKVTQSSRYLVKRTGEKVFLECVQDMDHENMFWYRQDPGLGLRLIYFSYDVKMKEKGDIPEGYSVSREKKERFSLILESASTNQTSMYLCASNPMSSYNEQFFGPGTRLTVL.

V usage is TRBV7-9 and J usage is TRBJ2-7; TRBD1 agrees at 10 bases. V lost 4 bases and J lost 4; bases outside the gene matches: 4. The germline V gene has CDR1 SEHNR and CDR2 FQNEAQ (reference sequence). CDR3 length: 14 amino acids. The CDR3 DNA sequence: TGTGCCAGCAGCTCCGACAGGGGGCCGTACGAGCAGTACTTC. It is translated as CASSSDRGPYEQYF.

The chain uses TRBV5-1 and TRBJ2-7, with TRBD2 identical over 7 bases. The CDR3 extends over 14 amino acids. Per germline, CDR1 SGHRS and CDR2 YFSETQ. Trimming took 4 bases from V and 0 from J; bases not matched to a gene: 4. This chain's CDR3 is CASSRDYHSYEQYF. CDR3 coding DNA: TGCGCCAGCAGCCGGGACTACCACTCCTACGAGCAGTACTTC.

CDR3 region: CASSFTGTYEQYF. In nucleotides, the CDR3 is TGTGCCAGCAGCTTCACAGGAACCTACGAGCAGTACTTC. The gene calls are TRBV5-4 and TRBJ2-7; possible D gene TRBD1, 5 bases. Trimming removed 2 bases from V and 2 bases from J, with 8 bases in between. There are 13 residues in the CDR3. The V gene's germline CDR1 is SGHNT and CDR2 YYREEE (reference sequence).

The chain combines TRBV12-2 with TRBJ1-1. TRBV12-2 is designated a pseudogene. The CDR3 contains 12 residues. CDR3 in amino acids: CASRLVQSEAFF. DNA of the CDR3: TGTGCAAGTCGCTTAGTGCAAAGTGAAGCTTTCTTT.

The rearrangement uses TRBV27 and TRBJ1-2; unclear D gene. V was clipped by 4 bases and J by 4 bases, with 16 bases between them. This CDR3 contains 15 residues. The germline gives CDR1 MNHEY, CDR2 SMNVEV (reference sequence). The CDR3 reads CASSSPRTGIYGYTF. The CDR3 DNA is TGTGCCAGCAGTTCCCCCAGGACTGGAATCTATGGCTACACCTTC.

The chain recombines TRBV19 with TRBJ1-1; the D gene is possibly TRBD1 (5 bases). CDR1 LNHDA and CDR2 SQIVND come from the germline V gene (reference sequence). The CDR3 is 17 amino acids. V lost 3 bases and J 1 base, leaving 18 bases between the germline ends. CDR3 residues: CASSMRMGLKGNTEAFF. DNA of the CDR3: TGTGCCAGTAGTATGCGGATGGGACTTAAGGGGAACACTGAAGCTTTCTTT.

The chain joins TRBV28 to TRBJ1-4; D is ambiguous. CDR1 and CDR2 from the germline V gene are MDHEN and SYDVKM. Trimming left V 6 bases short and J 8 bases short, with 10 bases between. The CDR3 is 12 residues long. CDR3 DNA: TGTGCCAGCAGCCTGTTACGCGAAAAACTGTTTTTT. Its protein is CASSLLREKLFF.

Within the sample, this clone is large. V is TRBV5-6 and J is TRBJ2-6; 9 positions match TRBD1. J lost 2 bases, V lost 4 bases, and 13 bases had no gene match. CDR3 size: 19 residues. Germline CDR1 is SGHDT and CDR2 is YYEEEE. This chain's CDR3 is CASSAEVGTGRPGANVLTF. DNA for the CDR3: TGTGCCAGCAGCGCAGAAGTTGGGACAGGGCGACCTGGGGCCAACGTCCTGACTTTC.

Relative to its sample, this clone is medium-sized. This CDR3 reads CASSELAGGATSTDTQYF. The CDR3 coding sequence is TGTGCCAGCAGTGAACTAGCGGGAGGGGCGACTAGCACAGATACGCAGTATTTT. V is TRBV6-4 and J is TRBJ2-3; 13 positions agree with TRBD2. Germline V CDR1 and CDR2: MRHNA, SNTAGT. The length of the CDR3 is 18 residues. V shed 3 bases, J shed 0 bases, and the junction held 6 bases outside the gene matches.